This passage covers 2 T cell receptor beta chains from one sample sequenced in a study of shared clonotypes between healthy human individuals. Clones were read by immunoSEQ multiplex PCR, and TCRdb kept only the in-frame ones, dropping some. The table includes some 2.1 million clones, less than 95% detected once. Positively selected for CCR7, the CD45RO-negative cells used as naive CD8 cells excluded terminally differentiated effector memory CD45RA+ cells. Sequencing input: naive CD8+ T cells sorted from blood. Every receptor here comes from a man aged 18-30 years in good health.

This chain connects TRBV11-2 to TRBJ2-7; TRBD1 agrees at 9 bases. Germline V gene lookup returns CDR1 SGHAT and CDR2 FQNNGV. There are 14 residues in the CDR3. The V segment lost 4 bases and the J segment 4 bases; nucleotides outside the gene matches: 5. CDR3 sequence (DNA): TGTGCCAGCAGCTCAACGACAGGGGGGTACGAGCAGTACTTC. Protein sequence: CASSSTTGGYEQYF.

CDR3 nucleotide sequence: TGTGCCAGCAGTTTTAGGGGATTTAACTATGGCTACACCTTC. Amino acid sequence: CASSFRGFNYGYTF. This chain connects TRBV27 to TRBJ1-2, with TRBD1 as a possible D gene (5 bases). The CDR3 totals 14 residues. CDR1 and CDR2 (germline): MNHEY, SMNVEV (reference sequence). Trimming took 3 bases from V and 1 from J, leaving 9 bases between them.